The next 6 T cell receptor beta chains were all read from a single sample in a study of T cells in Graves' hyperthyroidism and ophthalmopathy. Regions amplified from RNA transcripts were the TCR beta CDR3 regions. RT-PCR in the first round (using the HTBI primer set) targeted the TCR CDR3. TCRdb reanalysed the multiplex PCR reads using MiXCR and keeps one entry per CDR3 protein. The sample contains 660,000 or so distinct CDR3 sequences, 20% to 25% of which appear only once. The sequenced material came from blood. These receptor sequences come from a man aged 30 to 39 with Graves' ophthalmopathy.

A few counts support this clonotype. The chain has TRBV12-3 or TRBV12-4 and TRBJ1-2; 8 nucleotides line up with TRBD1. V lost 7 bases to trimming and J lost 7 bases; unmatched junction nucleotides: 5. The CDR3 spans 12 residues. CDR3: CASTDRGLGYTF. The CDR3 DNA sequence: TGTGCCAGCACCGACAGGGGTCTTGGCTACACCTTC.

V and J are TRBV9 and TRBJ2-7; 13 bases are shared with TRBD2. The junction had 6 bases not matched to a gene; V was cut back by 6 bases and J by 0 bases. Germline V lookup: CDR1 SGDLS, CDR2 YYNGEE. The CDR3 length is 16 residues. In nucleotides, the CDR3 is TGTGCCAGCACCGGGACTAGCGGGGAAAGCTCCTACGAGCAGTACTTC. It encodes CASTGTSGESSYEQYF.

The chain employs TRBV5-1 and TRBJ1-4; D not certain. CDR3 length equals 16 residues. V dropped 1 base and J dropped 0 bases, with 10 bases sitting between them. Germline values: CDR1 SGHRS, CDR2 YFSETQ. The CDR3 DNA sequence: TGCGCCAGCAGCTTGTCAGGACTCGCAACTAATGAAAAACTGTTTTTT. Translation gives CASSLSGLATNEKLFF.

This clonotype has at least ten counts. This chain links TRBV28 with TRBJ1-1; D is possibly TRBD1 (6 bases). V was clipped by 4 bases and J by 5 bases, with 14 bases between them. The germline gives CDR1 MDHEN, CDR2 SYDVKM. CDR3 size: 14 residues. As DNA, the CDR3 is TGTGCCAGCAGTTACGCGGGGAGGGGGACTGAAGCTTTCTTT. Translating gives CASSYAGRGTEAFF. Combining the CDR3 with reference TRBV28 and TRBJ1-1 gives the whole variable domain DVKVTQSSRYLVKRTGEKVFLECVQDMDHENMFWYRQDPGLGLRLIYFSYDVKMKEKGDIPEGYSVSREKKERFSLILESASTNQTSMYLCASSYAGRGTEAFFGQGTRLTVV.

V is TRBV6-5 and J is TRBJ2-2; D uncertain. Trimming shortened V by 2 bases and J by 5 bases, and 12 bases separated the two germline ends. This CDR3 comprises 15 residues. The V gene's germline CDR1 is MNHEY and CDR2 SVGAGI. The CDR3 DNA reads TGTGCCAGCAGTTACGGGTCTCCATCGACCGGGGAGCTGTTTTTT. Translation: CASSYGSPSTGELFF.

In this sample, this clonotype turned up a few times. The chain uses TRBV19 and TRBJ1-1; D unclear. The CDR3 is 13 amino acids. Germline assignment: CDR1 LNHDA and CDR2 SQIVND (reference sequence). The V end lost 8 bases, the J end lost 0 bases, and 10 bases lay between the germline ends. CDR3 residues: CASSQNLNTEAFF. CDR3 nucleotide sequence: TGTGCCAGTTCTCAGAACCTGAACACTGAAGCTTTCTTT.